Presented here are 16 T cell receptor beta chains from one specimen sequenced in a study of T cell changes during pregnancy in multiple sclerosis. Clones were read by immunoSEQ multiplex PCR, and TCRdb kept only the in-frame ones, dropping some. The table records approximately 68,000 clones, 80% to 95% of them present only once. The sample was peripheral blood, taken in the second trimester of pregnancy. The source of these receptors is a female donor with multiple sclerosis, enrolled in a pregnancy study.

The genes are TRBV6-1 and TRBJ1-5, with 11 bases fitting TRBD1. CDR1 and CDR2 from the germline V gene are MNHNS and SASEGT. Germline trimming cut 9 bases from V and 3 bases from J; bases unmatched to any gene: 1. The CDR3 consists of 13 residues. CDR3 DNA: TGTGCCAGGGGACAGGGGGTCAATCAGCCCCAGCATTTT. Its protein is CARGQGVNQPQHF.

The chain is built from TRBV12-5 and TRBJ2-7, with 7 bases aligning to TRBD2. CDR1 is LGHNT, CDR2 FRNRAP, per germline. The CDR3 loop spans 15 amino acids. V lost 1 base to trimming and J lost 3 bases; unmatched junction nucleotides: 6. This CDR3 reads CASGLGAGENYEQYF. The CDR3 DNA is TGTGCTAGTGGTTTGGGGGCGGGAGAAAACTACGAGCAGTACTTC.

This chain links TRBV2 with TRBJ2-5; 7 bases fit TRBD1. CDR3 length equals 13 residues. In germline, CDR1 is SNHLY, CDR2 FYNNEI. J was trimmed by 5 bases and V by 8 bases; bases with no gene match: 8. This CDR3 is CASRTGGWETQYF. The CDR3, as DNA: TGTGCCAGCCGGACAGGAGGTTGGGAGACCCAGTACTTC.

The genes are TRBV4-3 and TRBJ1-1, with D maybe TRBD1 (6 bases). Germline CDR1 and CDR2: LGHNA and YSLEER. V was trimmed by 4 bases and J by 0 bases, leaving 9 bases between them. This CDR3 spans 14 amino acids. This CDR3 is CASSPQGMNTEAFF. The DNA of the CDR3 is TGCGCCAGCAGCCCGCAGGGGATGAACACTGAAGCTTTCTTT.

This chain joins TRBV5-1 and TRBJ1-3; TRBD1 might be the D (5 bases). V was cut by 4 bases and J by 4 bases, with 12 bases left in between. The CDR3 loop spans 14 amino acids. Germline V gene lookup returns CDR1 SGHRS and CDR2 YFSETQ. CDR3 DNA sequence: TGCGCCAGCAGCCAGGGTTCGTCGGGAAACACCATATATTTT. It codes for CASSQGSSGNTIYF.

The chain links TRBV7-2 to TRBJ2-1, with TRBD2 matching over 8 bases. Germline V gene lookup returns CDR1 SGHTA and CDR2 FQGNSA. The CDR3 runs to 15 residues. J gave up 4 bases and V 5 bases, and 7 bases lay outside the gene matches. In nucleotides, the CDR3 is TGTGCCAGCAGCACTAGCGGAGGGGCGTACAATGAGCAGTTCTTC. Protein product: CASSTSGGAYNEQFF. The full variable domain, completed using reference TRBV7-2 and TRBJ2-1, is GAGVSQSPSNKVTEKGKDVELRCDPISGHTALYWYRQSLGQGLEFLIYFQGNSAPDKSGLPSDRFSAERTGGSVSTLTIQRTQQEDSAVYLCASSTSGGAYNEQFFGPGTRLTVL.

V gene TRBV2 combines with J gene TRBJ1-1, with a weak D call TRBD1 (5 bases). The V and J ends lost 11 bases and 5 bases respectively, with 18 bases between them. This CDR3 region has 13 residues. Germline CDR1 is SNHLY and CDR2 is FYNNEI. CDR3 sequence: CALRVLGATEAFF. The CDR3 region has the DNA TGTGCCCTCAGGGTCCTAGGGGCTACTGAAGCTTTCTTT.

This chain links TRBV15 with TRBJ2-7; D unresolved. The CDR3 loop spans 13 amino acids. The germline V gene has CDR1 LNHNV and CDR2 YYDKDF (reference sequence). V lost 0 bases to trimming and J lost 1 base, with 4 bases between them. The CDR3 DNA reads as TGTGCCACCAGCAGAGACGGTTCCTACGAGCAGTACTTC. This translates into CATSRDGSYEQYF.

This clone has more than one count but fewer than ten. Here the CDR3 DNA reads TGTGCCAGCAGCCAAGTGGCGACTAGCGGGAACTACGAGCAGTACTTC. Its translation is CASSQVATSGNYEQYF. The gene calls are TRBV4-2 and TRBJ2-7, with TRBD2 matching 11 bases. V dropped 1 base and J dropped 3; count of bases not matched to a gene: 5. The CDR3 totals 16 residues. CDR1 is LGHNA, CDR2 YNFKEQ, per germline.

The V call is TRBV19, the J call TRBJ1-2, with D maybe TRBD1 (5 bases). Trimming took off 8 bases at V and 6 bases at J, with 16 bases between the two ends. CDR1 LNHDA and CDR2 SQIVND come from the germline V gene (reference sequence). This CDR3 contains 13 residues. CDR3 residues: CASEGVYVDGYTF. DNA for the CDR3: TGTGCCAGTGAAGGGGTTTATGTGGATGGCTACACCTTC.

This chain links TRBV4-3 with TRBJ2-7, with 7 positions matching TRBD1. The CDR3 has 15 residues. The germline CDR1 and CDR2 sequences are LGHNA and YSLEER. Trimming took 0 bases from V and 4 from J; bases not matched to a gene: 6. The CDR3, as DNA: TGCGCCAGCAGCCAAGATTTGACAGGGCCATACGAGCAGTACTTC. Its translation: CASSQDLTGPYEQYF.

The chain combines TRBV18 with TRBJ2-7; TRBD1 agrees at 12 bases. This CDR3 has 15 residues. V dropped 0 bases and J dropped 5; count of bases not matched to a gene: 2. Germline lookup yields CDR1 KGHSH and CDR2 LQKENI. CDR3 in DNA: TGTGCCAGCTCACCACCGGGACAGGGGGCCCACGAGCAGTACTTC. Its translation: CASSPPGQGAHEQYF.

In this sample, this clone turned up once. The genes are TRBV9 and TRBJ2-7, with 7 bases that match TRBD1. The CDR3 length is 15 residues. CDR1 and CDR2 (germline): SGDLS, YYNGEE. V lost 0 bases to trimming and J lost 3 bases; unmatched junction nucleotides: 6. The CDR3 spells CASSVGGTANYEQYF. The CDR3 region has the DNA TGTGCCAGCAGCGTAGGTGGGACAGCGAACTACGAGCAGTACTTC.

This rearrangement joins TRBV7-9 to TRBJ2-3; 9 positions agree with TRBD2. Germline V lookup: CDR1 SEHNR, CDR2 FQNEAQ (reference sequence). J lost 2 bases, V lost 2 bases, and 5 bases had no gene match. This CDR3 is 16 amino acids long. Here the CDR3 reads CASSLRLADNTDTQYF. The CDR3 DNA sequence: TGTGCCAGCAGCTTACGACTAGCGGACAACACAGATACGCAGTATTTT.

The V call is TRBV7-9, the J call TRBJ1-2; 7 bases are shared with TRBD1. This CDR3 spans 14 amino acids. Germline lookup yields CDR1 SEHNR and CDR2 FQNEAQ (reference sequence). V shed 5 bases, J shed 6 bases, and the junction held 9 bases outside the gene matches. CDR3 loop: CASSAGTVANGYTF. Here the CDR3 DNA reads TGTGCCAGCAGCGCGGGGACAGTTGCTAATGGCTACACCTTC.

The CDR3 sequence is CASSLSEAWTEAFF. The CDR3 coding sequence is TGCGCCAGCAGCTTGTCGGAAGCGTGGACTGAAGCTTTCTTT. The chain is built from TRBV5-1 and TRBJ1-1; no definite D call. Germline values: CDR1 SGHRS, CDR2 YFSETQ. The CDR3 loop spans 14 amino acids. Trimming took 1 base from V and 5 from J, leaving 12 bases between them.